This T cell receptor (beta chain) emerged from a study of T cells in Graves' hyperthyroidism and ophthalmopathy. Amplification of TCR beta CDR3 regions used RNA as the template. Researchers ran a first-round RT-PCR on the TCR CDR3 using the HTBI primer set. Each CDR3 protein is one row after TCRdb ran MiXCR on the multiplex PCR reads. The profile shows 340,000 or so distinct CDR3 sequences, 15% to 20% of them singletons. This clonotype was recorded at least ten times. The antigen is not known. Study outcomes and limitations: Blood shared most expanded thyroid clonotypes above 0.001.

The receptor's source is a woman aged 50 to 60 with Graves' hyperthyroidism. The sample consisted of blood.

CDR3 bases: TGTGCCAGCAGTACTTACGGACAGGGCCATGAGCAGTTCTTC. Residues: CASSTYGQGHEQFF. This sequence joins TRBV6-1 and TRBJ2-1; 8 bases line up with TRBD1. V lost 5 bases and J lost 8; bases outside the gene matches: 8. The V gene's germline CDR1 is MNHNS and CDR2 SASEGT. The CDR3 length is 14 residues.